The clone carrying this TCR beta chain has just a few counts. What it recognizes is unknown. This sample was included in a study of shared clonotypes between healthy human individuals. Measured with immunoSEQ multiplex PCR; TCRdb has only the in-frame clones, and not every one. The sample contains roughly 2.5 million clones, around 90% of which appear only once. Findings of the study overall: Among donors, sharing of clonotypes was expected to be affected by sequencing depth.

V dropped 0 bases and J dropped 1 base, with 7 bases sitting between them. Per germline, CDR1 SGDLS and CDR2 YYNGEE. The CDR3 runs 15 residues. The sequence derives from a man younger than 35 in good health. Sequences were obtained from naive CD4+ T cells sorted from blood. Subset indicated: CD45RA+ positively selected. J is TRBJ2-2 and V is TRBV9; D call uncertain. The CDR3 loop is CASSVEAMNTGELFF. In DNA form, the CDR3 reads TGTGCCAGCAGCGTAGAGGCCATGAACACCGGGGAGCTGTTTTTT.